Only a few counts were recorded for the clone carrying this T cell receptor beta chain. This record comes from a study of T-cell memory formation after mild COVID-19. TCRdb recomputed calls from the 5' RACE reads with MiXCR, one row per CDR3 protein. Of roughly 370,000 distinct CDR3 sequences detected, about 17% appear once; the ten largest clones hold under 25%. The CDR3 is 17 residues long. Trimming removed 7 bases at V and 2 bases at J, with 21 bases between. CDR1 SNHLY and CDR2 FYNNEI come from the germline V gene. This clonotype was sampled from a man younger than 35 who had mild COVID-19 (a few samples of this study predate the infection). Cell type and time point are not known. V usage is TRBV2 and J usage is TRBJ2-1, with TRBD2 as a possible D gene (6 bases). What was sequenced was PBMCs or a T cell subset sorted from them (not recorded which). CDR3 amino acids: CASIGGTHPDPYNEQFF. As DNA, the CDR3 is TGTGCCAGCATTGGAGGGACCCACCCCGATCCCTACAATGAGCAGTTCTTC.